Listed below are T cell receptor beta chains from one sample, sequenced in a study of T cell changes during pregnancy in multiple sclerosis. The data were produced by immunoSEQ multiplex PCR, yet TCRdb's version contains in-frame clones alone and is incomplete. Among 25,000 to 40,000 clones, 70% to 90% were seen once, and the ten largest hold approximately 5.8%. The sequencing used CD8+ T cells from peripheral blood mononuclear cells, collected in the second trimester of pregnancy. These receptors came from a female donor with multiple sclerosis, enrolled in a pregnancy study. CDR3s include the opening cysteine and the closing phenylalanine or tryptophan. The D gene is left open where the match is weak. A row's size may be missing; if present it is once, few, many or a size class.

j_gene,v_gene,abundance,d_gene,CDR3aa,CDR3nt
TRBJ2-2,TRBV6-5,-,TRBD1,CASSYYRGIFTGELFF,TGTGCCAGCAGTTATTACAGGGGGATTTTCACCGGGGAGCTGTTTTTT
TRBJ1-2,TRBV19,-,-,CASSPLTASNYGYTF,TGTGCCAGTAGTCCCCTGACAGCGTCTAACTATGGCTACACCTTC
TRBJ1-1,TRBV10-3,-,TRBD1,CAISPGQGNTEAFF,TGTGCCATCAGCCCCGGACAGGGGAACACTGAAGCTTTCTTT
TRBJ2-1,TRBV6-5,-,TRBD1,CATGGQGWNEQFF,TGTGCTACCGGGGGACAGGGGTGGAATGAGCAGTTCTTC
TRBJ1-1,TRBV19,-,TRBD1,CASGQGGYMNTEAFF,TGTGCCAGTGGACAGGGGGGCTACATGAACACTGAAGCTTTCTTT
TRBJ1-1,TRBV2,-,-,CASTEGPRGTEAFF,TGTGCCAGCACGGAGGGGCCAAGGGGCACTGAAGCTTTCTTT
TRBJ2-5,TRBV29-1,-,-,CSVAGPQGETQYF,TGCAGCGTCGCAGGGCCACAGGGAGAGACCCAGTACTTC
TRBJ2-1,TRBV18,-,-,CASSPFSIEGNEQFF,TGTGCCAGCTCACCATTCTCCATAGAGGGCAATGAGCAGTTCTTC
TRBJ1-5,TRBV27,-,-,CASSLSLGATPQHF,TGTGCCAGCAGTTTATCACTGGGGGCGACGCCCCAGCATTTT
TRBJ2-3,TRBV4-3,-,-,CASSQENRVTDTQYF,TGCGCCAGCAGCCAAGAGAACAGGGTTACAGATACGCAGTATTTT
TRBJ2-1,TRBV4-3,-,TRBD2,CASSQGLADYNEQFF,TGCGCCAGCAGCCAAGGGCTAGCGGACTACAATGAGCAGTTCTTC
TRBJ2-7,TRBV2,-,TRBD2,CASNGGTAAYEQYF,TGTGCCAGCAACGGGGGGACTGCTGCCTACGAGCAGTACTTC
TRBJ1-5,TRBV7-8,-,-,CASSLEGRSNQPQHF,TGTGCCAGCAGCTTAGAAGGCAGGAGCAATCAGCCCCAGCATTTT
TRBJ1-4,TRBV28,-,-,CASSPIPHGAIPGKKLFF,TGTGCCAGCAGTCCGATACCTCACGGTGCGATACCGGGAAAAAAACTGTTTTTT
TRBJ2-7,TRBV7-9,-,TRBD2,CASSLFPGGYEQYF,TGTGCCAGCAGCTTATTTCCGGGAGGCTACGAGCAGTACTTC
TRBJ2-1,TRBV6-6,-,TRBD2,CASSAGTSGGAGEQFF,TGTGCCAGCAGCGCCGGGACTAGCGGGGGGGCAGGGGAGCAGTTCTTC
TRBJ1-1,TRBV28,-,TRBD1,CASRDRGRLETEAFF,TGTGCCAGCAGGGACAGGGGGCGCTTGGAGACTGAAGCTTTCTTT
TRBJ2-1,TRBV15,-,TRBD1,CATSHGVGQGRDEQFF,TGTGCCACCAGCCACGGTGTCGGACAGGGGAGGGATGAGCAGTTCTTC
TRBJ2-7,TRBV5-6,-,TRBD2,CASSLVRGGYEQYF,TGTGCCAGCAGCTTGGTGCGGGGGGGGTACGAGCAGTACTTC
TRBJ2-5,TRBV6-5,once,TRBD2,CASSYGTTLETQYF,TGTGCCAGCAGTTATGGGACTACCCTCGAGACCCAGTACTTC
TRBJ2-1,TRBV5-1,-,TRBD2,CATRTPGLGDEQFF,TGCGCCACCAGGACCCCGGGACTAGGCGATGAGCAGTTCTTC
TRBJ2-7,TRBV27,-,TRBD2,CASRLQREGYEQYF,TGTGCCAGCAGGCTCCAGCGGGAGGGCTACGAGCAGTACTTC
TRBJ1-1,TRBV28,-,-,CASSKTSLDTEAFF,TGTGCCAGCAGTAAGACAAGCTTGGACACTGAAGCTTTCTTT
TRBJ2-5,TRBV6-6,-,TRBD2,CASSPSRGGQETQYF,TGTGCCAGCAGCCCGAGCCGCGGGGGACAAGAGACCCAGTACTTC
TRBJ2-7,TRBV19,-,-,CASSIPGGAPYEQYF,TGTGCCAGTAGTATTCCGGGCGGGGCCCCCTACGAGCAGTACTTC